Listed here is a single T cell receptor beta chain. What it binds is not known. V was clipped by 4 bases and J by 11 bases; unmatched bases: 12. The germline V gene has CDR1 LGHNA and CDR2 YNFKEQ. This CDR3 has 15 residues. This entry is derived from a study of T cell repertoires in cytomegalovirus infection. About the study: Through public TCR beta signatures, both CMV infection and matching HLA type were indicated. The study's findings and limits: Public TCR beta family frequency separated CMV-and-HLA carriers, including in an independent cohort. Clonotype analysis showed dominance of the ex vivo response by HLA-C-restricted CMV-specific TCR beta clonotypes.

One entry per CDR3 protein results from TCRdb running MiXCR on the reads. Here the sample spans tens of thousands of distinct CDR3 sequences, around 30% being singletons. This clonotype originated in a human donor in good health (CMV status not recorded). Some clones in this sample may be carry-over from other donors' samples. Specimen: PBMCs, sequenced either directly or after in vitro stimulation (not recorded which). The V gene is TRBV4-2, the J gene TRBJ2-1; 9 bases are shared with TRBD2. In nucleotides, the CDR3 is TGTGCCAGCAGCCCAATGCTAGCGGGGCTCAACAAGCAGTTCTTC. Protein: CASSPMLAGLNKQFF.